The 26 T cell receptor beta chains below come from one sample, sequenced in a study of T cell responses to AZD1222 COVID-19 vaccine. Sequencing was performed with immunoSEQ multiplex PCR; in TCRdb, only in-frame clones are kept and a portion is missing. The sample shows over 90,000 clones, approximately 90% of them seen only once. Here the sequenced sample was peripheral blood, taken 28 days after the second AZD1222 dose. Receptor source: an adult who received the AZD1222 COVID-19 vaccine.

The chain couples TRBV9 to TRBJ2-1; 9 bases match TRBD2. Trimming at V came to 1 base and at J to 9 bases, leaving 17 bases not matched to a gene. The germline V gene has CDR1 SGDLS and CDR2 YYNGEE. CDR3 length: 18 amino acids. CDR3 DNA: TGTGCCAGCAGCGTACGATTAGCGGGAGTAGGTCCGGGGGGTGAGCAGTTCTTC. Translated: CASSVRLAGVGPGGEQFF.

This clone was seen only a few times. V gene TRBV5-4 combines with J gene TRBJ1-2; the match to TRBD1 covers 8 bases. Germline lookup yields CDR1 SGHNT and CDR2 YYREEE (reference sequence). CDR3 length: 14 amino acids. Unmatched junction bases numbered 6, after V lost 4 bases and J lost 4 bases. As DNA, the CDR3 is TGTGCCAGCAGCCGCCCGACAGGGGCCTATGGCTACACCTTC. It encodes CASSRPTGAYGYTF.

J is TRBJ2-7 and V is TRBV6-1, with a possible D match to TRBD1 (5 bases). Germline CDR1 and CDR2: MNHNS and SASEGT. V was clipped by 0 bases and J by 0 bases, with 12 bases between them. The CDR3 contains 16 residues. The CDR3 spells CASSEAPRASSYEQYF. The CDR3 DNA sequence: TGTGCCAGCAGTGAAGCGCCCAGGGCTAGCTCCTACGAGCAGTACTTC.

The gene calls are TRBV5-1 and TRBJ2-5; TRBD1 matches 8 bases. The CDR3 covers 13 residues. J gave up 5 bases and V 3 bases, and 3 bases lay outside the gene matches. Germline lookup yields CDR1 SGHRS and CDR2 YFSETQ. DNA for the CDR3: TGCGCCAGCAGCTCGACAGGGGACGAGACCCAGTACTTC. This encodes CASSSTGDETQYF. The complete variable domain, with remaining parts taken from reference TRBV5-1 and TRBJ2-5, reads KAGVTQTPRYLIKTRGQQVTLSCSPISGHRSVSWYQQTPGQGLQFLFEYFSETQRNKGNFPGRFSGRQFSNSRSEMNVSTLELGDSALYLCASSSTGDETQYFGPGTRLLVL.

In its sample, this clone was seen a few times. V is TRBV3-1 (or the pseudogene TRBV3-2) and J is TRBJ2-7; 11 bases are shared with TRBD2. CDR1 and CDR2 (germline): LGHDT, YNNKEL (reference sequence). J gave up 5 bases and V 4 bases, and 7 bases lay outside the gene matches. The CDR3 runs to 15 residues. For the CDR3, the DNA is TGTGCCAGCAGCCCTCCGACTAGCGGGATCCACGAGCAGTACTTC. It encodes CASSPPTSGIHEQYF.

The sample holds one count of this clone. This CDR3 reads CASSSLTGGSYEQYF. As DNA, the CDR3 is TGCGCCAGCAGCTCTCTGACAGGGGGCTCCTACGAGCAGTACTTC. This chain connects TRBV5-1 to TRBJ2-7; 9 bases match TRBD1. Per the germline V gene, CDR1 is SGHRS and CDR2 is YFSETQ. V shed 3 bases and J 0 bases; nucleotides not matched to a gene: 4. This CDR3 is 15 amino acids long.

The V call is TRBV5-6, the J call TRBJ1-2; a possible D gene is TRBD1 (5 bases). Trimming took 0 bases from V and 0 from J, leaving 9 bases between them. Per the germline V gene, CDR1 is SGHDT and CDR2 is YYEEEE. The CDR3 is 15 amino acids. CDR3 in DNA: TGTGCCAGCAGCTTGGAGGCAGGGACTAACTATGGCTACACCTTC. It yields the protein CASSLEAGTNYGYTF.

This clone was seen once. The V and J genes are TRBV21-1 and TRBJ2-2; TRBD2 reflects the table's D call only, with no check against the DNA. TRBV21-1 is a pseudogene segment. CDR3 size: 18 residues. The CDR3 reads CASSKVGTSGTNTGELFF. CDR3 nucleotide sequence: TGTGCCAGCAGCAAAGTAGGGACTAGCGGGACTAACACCGGGGAGCTGTTTTTT.

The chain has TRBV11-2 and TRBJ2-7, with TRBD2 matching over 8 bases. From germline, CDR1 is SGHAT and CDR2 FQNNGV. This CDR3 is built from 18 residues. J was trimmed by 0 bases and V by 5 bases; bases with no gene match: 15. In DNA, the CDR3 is TGTGCCAGCAGCCCAGGGCGGATTAGCGGGAACCTCTCCTACGAGCAGTACTTC. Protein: CASSPGRISGNLSYEQYF.

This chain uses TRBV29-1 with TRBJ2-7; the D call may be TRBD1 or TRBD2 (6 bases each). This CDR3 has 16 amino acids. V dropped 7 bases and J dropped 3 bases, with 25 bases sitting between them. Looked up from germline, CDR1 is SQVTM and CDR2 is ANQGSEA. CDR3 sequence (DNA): TGCAGCGCCTACGACGGGGGAGGACAGCCCTACTACGAGCAGTACTTC. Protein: CSAYDGGGQPYYEQYF.

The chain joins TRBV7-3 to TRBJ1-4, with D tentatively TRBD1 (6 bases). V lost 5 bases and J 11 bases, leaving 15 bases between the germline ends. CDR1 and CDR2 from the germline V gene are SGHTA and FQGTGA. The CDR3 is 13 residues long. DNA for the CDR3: TGTGCCAGCAGCCTCTCACAGGGTGGGAAACTGTTTTTT. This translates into CASSLSQGGKLFF.

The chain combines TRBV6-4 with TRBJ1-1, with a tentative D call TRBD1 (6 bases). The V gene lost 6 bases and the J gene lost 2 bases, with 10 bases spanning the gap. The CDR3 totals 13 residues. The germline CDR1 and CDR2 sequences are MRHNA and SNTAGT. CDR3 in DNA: TGTGCCAGCAGCCGACAGGAAAACACTGAAGCTTTCTTT. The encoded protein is CASSRQENTEAFF.

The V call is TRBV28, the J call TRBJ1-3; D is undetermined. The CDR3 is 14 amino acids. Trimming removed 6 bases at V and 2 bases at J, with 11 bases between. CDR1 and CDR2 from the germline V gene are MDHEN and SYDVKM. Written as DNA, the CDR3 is TGTGCCAGCAGCGCAACAGCGCCTGGAAACACCATATATTTT. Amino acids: CASSATAPGNTIYF.

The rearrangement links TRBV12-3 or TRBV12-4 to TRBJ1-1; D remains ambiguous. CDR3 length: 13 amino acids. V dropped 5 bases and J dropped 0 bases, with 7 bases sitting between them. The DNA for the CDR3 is TGTGCCAGCAGTCCTACAGTGAACACTGAAGCTTTCTTT. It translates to CASSPTVNTEAFF.

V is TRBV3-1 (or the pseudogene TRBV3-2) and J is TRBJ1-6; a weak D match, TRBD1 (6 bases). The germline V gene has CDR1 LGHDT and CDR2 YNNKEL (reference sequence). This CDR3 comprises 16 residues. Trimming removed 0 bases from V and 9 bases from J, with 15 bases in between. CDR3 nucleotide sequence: TGTGCCAGCAGCCAAGATAGAGGCAGGGGAAGTTCACCCCTCCACTTT. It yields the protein CASSQDRGRGSSPLHF.

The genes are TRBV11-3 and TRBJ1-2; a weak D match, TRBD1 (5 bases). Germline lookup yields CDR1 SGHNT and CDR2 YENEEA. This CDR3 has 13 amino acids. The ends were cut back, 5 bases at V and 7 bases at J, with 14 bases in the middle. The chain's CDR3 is CASSPGTETGYTF. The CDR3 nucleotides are TGTGCCAGCAGCCCCGGGACGGAAACTGGCTACACCTTC.

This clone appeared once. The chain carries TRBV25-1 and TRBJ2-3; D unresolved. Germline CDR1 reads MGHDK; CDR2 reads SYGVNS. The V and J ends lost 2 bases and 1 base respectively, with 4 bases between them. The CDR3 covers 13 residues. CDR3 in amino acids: CASSEPGTDTQYF. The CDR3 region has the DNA TGTGCCAGCAGTGAACCTGGCACAGATACGCAGTATTTT.

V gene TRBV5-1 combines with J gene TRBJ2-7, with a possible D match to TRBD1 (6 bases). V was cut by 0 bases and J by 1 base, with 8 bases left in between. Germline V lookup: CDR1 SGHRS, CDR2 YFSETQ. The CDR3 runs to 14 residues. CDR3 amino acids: CASSLGTASYEQYF. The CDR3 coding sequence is TGCGCCAGCAGCTTGGGGACAGCTTCCTACGAGCAGTACTTC. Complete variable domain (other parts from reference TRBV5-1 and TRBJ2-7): KAGVTQTPRYLIKTRGQQVTLSCSPISGHRSVSWYQQTPGQGLQFLFEYFSETQRNKGNFPGRFSGRQFSNSRSEMNVSTLELGDSALYLCASSLGTASYEQYFGPGTRLTVT.

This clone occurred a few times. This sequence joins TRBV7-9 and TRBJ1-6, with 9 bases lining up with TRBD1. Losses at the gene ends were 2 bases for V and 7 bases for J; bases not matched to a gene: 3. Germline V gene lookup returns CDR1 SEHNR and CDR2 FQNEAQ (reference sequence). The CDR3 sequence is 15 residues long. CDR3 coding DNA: TGTGCCAGCAGCTTAACGGGACAGGGAAATTCACCCCTCCACTTT. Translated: CASSLTGQGNSPLHF.

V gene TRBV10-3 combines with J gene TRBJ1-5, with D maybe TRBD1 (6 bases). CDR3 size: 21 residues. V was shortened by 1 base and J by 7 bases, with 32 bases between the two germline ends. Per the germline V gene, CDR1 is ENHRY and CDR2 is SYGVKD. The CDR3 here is CAISEYITPSPDRIKYQPQHF. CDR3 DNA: TGTGCCATCAGTGAGTATATAACCCCAAGCCCTGACAGGATAAAATACCAGCCCCAGCATTTT.

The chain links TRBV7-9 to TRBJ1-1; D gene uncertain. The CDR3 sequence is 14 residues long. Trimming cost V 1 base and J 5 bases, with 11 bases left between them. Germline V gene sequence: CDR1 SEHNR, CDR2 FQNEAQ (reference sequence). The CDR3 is CASSLGAGWTEAFF. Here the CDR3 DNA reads TGTGCCAGCAGCTTAGGGGCAGGTTGGACTGAAGCTTTCTTT.

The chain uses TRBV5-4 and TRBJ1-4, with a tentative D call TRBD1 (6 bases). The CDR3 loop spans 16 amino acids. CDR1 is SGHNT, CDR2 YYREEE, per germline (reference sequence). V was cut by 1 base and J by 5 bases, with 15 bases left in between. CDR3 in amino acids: CASSLRTGFENEKLFF. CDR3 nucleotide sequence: TGTGCCAGCAGCTTGAGAACAGGGTTCGAGAATGAAAAACTGTTTTTT. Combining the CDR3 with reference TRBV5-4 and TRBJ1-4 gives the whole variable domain ETGVTQSPTHLIKTRGQQVTLRCSSQSGHNTVSWYQQALGQGPQFIFQYYREEENGRGNFPPRFSGLQFPNYSSELNVNALELDDSALYLCASSLRTGFENEKLFFGSGTQLSVL.

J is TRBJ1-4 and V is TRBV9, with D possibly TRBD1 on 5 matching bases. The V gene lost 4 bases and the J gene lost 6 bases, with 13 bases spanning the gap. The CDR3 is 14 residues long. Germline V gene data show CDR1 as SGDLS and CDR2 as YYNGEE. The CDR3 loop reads CASSPSPRDEKLFF. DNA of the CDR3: TGTGCCAGCAGCCCCTCCCCCAGGGATGAAAAACTGTTTTTT.

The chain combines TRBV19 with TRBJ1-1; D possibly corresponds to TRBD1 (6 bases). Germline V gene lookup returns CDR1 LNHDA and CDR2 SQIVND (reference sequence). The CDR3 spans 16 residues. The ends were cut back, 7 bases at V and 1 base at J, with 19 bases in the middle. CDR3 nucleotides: TGTGCCAGTATCCACCACCTCAGGGGAAGGAACACTGAAGCTTTCTTT. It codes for CASIHHLRGRNTEAFF.

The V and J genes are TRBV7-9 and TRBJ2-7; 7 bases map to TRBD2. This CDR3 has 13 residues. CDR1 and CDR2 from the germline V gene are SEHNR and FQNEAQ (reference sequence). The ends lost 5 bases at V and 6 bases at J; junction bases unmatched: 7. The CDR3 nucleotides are TGTGCCAGCAGCCCTCTGGGGGGGGGCGAGCAGTACTTC. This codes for CASSPLGGGEQYF.

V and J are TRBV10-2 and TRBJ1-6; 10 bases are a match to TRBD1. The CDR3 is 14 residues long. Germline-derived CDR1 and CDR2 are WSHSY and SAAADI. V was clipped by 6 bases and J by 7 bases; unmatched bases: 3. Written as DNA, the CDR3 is TGCGCCAGCAGGACGGGACAGGGGAATTCACCCCTCCACTTT. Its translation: CASRTGQGNSPLHF.